The 10 T cell receptor beta chains in this list originate from one sample, sequenced in a study of T cell changes during pregnancy in multiple sclerosis. Sequenced by immunoSEQ multiplex PCR; TCRdb stores in-frame clones only, minus some. The sample records around 35,000 clones, 85% to 90% being singletons. The source was CD8+ T cells from peripheral blood mononuclear cells, collected after pregnancy. The receptor source for this set is a female donor with multiple sclerosis, enrolled in a pregnancy study.

V usage is TRBV9 and J usage is TRBJ2-5; 8 bases line up with TRBD1. V dropped 0 bases and J dropped 5; count of bases not matched to a gene: 3. The germline gives CDR1 SGDLS, CDR2 YYNGEE. The CDR3 is 14 amino acids. The CDR3 sequence is CASSVEGQAETQYF. The CDR3 region has the DNA TGTGCCAGCAGCGTAGAGGGACAGGCCGAGACCCAGTACTTC. Full variable domain (missing parts from reference TRBV9 and TRBJ2-5): DSGVTQTPKHLITATGQRVTLRCSPRSGDLSVYWYQQSLDQGLQFLIQYYNGEERAKGNILERFSAQQFPDLHSELNLSSLELGDSALYFCASSVEGQAETQYFGPGTRLLVL.

This clone showed up just once. This rearrangement joins TRBV4-3 to TRBJ1-2, with 8 positions matching TRBD1. The germline V gene encodes CDR1 LGHNA and CDR2 YSLEER. This CDR3 has 15 residues. The V and J ends lost 4 bases and 0 bases, in that order; junction bases with no gene match: 4. DNA for the CDR3: TGCGCCAGCAGCCCTACAGGGGGACCTAACTATGGCTACACCTTC. Residues: CASSPTGGPNYGYTF.

The CDR3 protein is CASSSEAANNSPLHF. Written as DNA, the CDR3 is TGTGCCAGCAGCTCGGAGGCGGCTAATAATTCACCCCTCCACTTT. The rearrangement uses TRBV7-2 and TRBJ1-6; the D is unclear. In germline, CDR1 is SGHTA, CDR2 FQGNSA. The germline V and J ends were trimmed by 4 bases and 5 bases, with 12 bases remaining between them. CDR3 length equals 15 residues.

The chain links TRBV5-5 to TRBJ2-5; 11 bases are a match to TRBD2. V was pared by 0 bases and J by 5 bases, with 9 bases of the junction left unmatched. The germline gives CDR1 SGHKS, CDR2 YYEKEE (reference sequence). The CDR3 totals 17 residues. CDR3 amino acids: CASSLEASGGREETQYF. The CDR3 bases are TGTGCCAGCAGCTTGGAGGCTAGCGGGGGGCGGGAGGAGACCCAGTACTTC.

The V call is TRBV6-1, the J call TRBJ2-5; TRBD2 is a possible D gene (6 bases). Germline V CDR1 and CDR2: MNHNS, SASEGT. V was trimmed by 6 bases and J by 1 base, leaving 9 bases between them. The CDR3 consists of 13 residues. CDR3 amino acids: CASSRDFQETQYF. In DNA, the CDR3 is TGTGCCAGCAGCCGGGACTTCCAAGAGACCCAGTACTTC.

This rearrangement joins TRBV9 to TRBJ2-2; 11 bases fit TRBD2. Per germline, CDR1 SGDLS and CDR2 YYNGEE. The CDR3 runs to 15 residues. J gave up 6 bases and V 3 bases, and 4 bases lay outside the gene matches. The CDR3 loop is CASSAGGLAAGELFF. CDR3 DNA sequence: TGTGCCAGCAGCGCCGGGGGACTAGCGGCCGGGGAGCTGTTTTTT.

This chain connects TRBV10-3 to TRBJ2-3, with 12 bases fitting TRBD1. The V segment lost 5 bases and the J segment 4 bases; nucleotides outside the gene matches: 4. Germline V gene sequence: CDR1 ENHRY, CDR2 SYGVKD. The CDR3 has 15 amino acids. CDR3 nucleotide sequence: TGTGCCATCAGTAGGGGACAGGGGGCTTCAGATACGCAGTATTTT. Its translation: CAISRGQGASDTQYF.

The genes are TRBV5-1 and TRBJ2-1, with 8 bases matching TRBD1. This CDR3 is built from 16 residues. J was trimmed by 7 bases and V by 4 bases; bases with no gene match: 13. The V gene's germline CDR1 is SGHRS and CDR2 YFSETQ. In DNA form, the CDR3 reads TGCGCCAGCAGCGCTTCAGGGGGCGCGTTATTGAATGAGCAGTTCTTC. This sequence encodes CASSASGGALLNEQFF.

The genes are TRBV7-9 and TRBJ2-3; D is uncertain. The V gene lost 1 base and the J gene lost 3 bases, with 5 bases spanning the gap. CDR3 length: 13 residues. Germline V gives CDR1 SEHNR, CDR2 FQNEAQ (reference sequence). CDR3 sequence reads: CASSLESTDTQYF. The DNA for the CDR3 is TGTGCCAGCAGCTTAGAGAGTACAGATACGCAGTATTTT. The entire variable domain, with the rest obtained from reference TRBV7-9 and TRBJ2-3, is as follows: DTGVSQNPRHKITKRGQNVTFRCDPISEHNRLYWYRQTLGQGPEFLTYFQNEAQLEKSRLLSDRFSAERPKGSFSTLEIQRTEQGDSAMYLCASSLESTDTQYFGPGTRLTVL.

This clone showed up just once. J is TRBJ1-5 and V is TRBV6-5; TRBD1 aligns across 7 bases. The J segment lost 4 bases and the V segment lost 4 bases, leaving 4 bases of the junction unmatched. The CDR3 consists of 14 residues. CDR1 is MNHEY and CDR2 is SVGAGI in the germline V gene. The CDR3 protein is CASSWGTENQPQHF. The DNA for the CDR3 is TGTGCCAGCAGTTGGGGGACAGAGAATCAGCCCCAGCATTTT.